These 32 T cell receptor beta chains were sequenced from one sample in a study of shared clonotypes between healthy human individuals. Data came from immunoSEQ multiplex PCR; TCRdb stores just in-frame clones and leaves some out. The profile shows 450,000 to 500,000 clones, 60% to 80% of them singletons. The sample consisted of PBMCs. The receptor source for this set is a woman in her 40s in good health. Some clones in this sample may be carry-over from other donors' samples.

This chain joins TRBV6-5 and TRBJ2-1; TRBD1 aligns across 8 bases. CDR1 is MNHEY and CDR2 is SVGAGI in the germline V gene. CDR3 size: 14 residues. V gave up 2 bases and J gave up 5 bases; unmatched junction bases: 2. The CDR3, as DNA: TGTGCCAGCAGTTACGGGGACAGGAACAATGAGCAGTTCTTC. Protein sequence: CASSYGDRNNEQFF.

The chain combines TRBV9 with TRBJ2-1; 13 bases map to TRBD2. This CDR3 region has 17 residues. V gave up 6 bases and J gave up 6 bases; unmatched junction bases: 12. The germline gives CDR1 SGDLS, CDR2 YYNGEE. In DNA, the CDR3 is TGTGCCAGCAACCCCGGGACTAGCGGGAATTCTGGCAATGAGCAGTTCTTC. Protein product: CASNPGTSGNSGNEQFF. Together with reference TRBV9 and TRBJ2-1, the CDR3 gives the full variable domain: DSGVTQTPKHLITATGQRVTLRCSPRSGDLSVYWYQQSLDQGLQFLIQYYNGEERAKGNILERFSAQQFPDLHSELNLSSLELGDSALYFCASNPGTSGNSGNEQFFGPGTRLTVL.

The V call is TRBV7-9, the J call TRBJ2-1, with 10 nucleotides matching TRBD2. CDR3 length: 15 amino acids. J lost 2 bases, V lost 5 bases, and 3 bases had no gene match. Germline V gene lookup returns CDR1 SEHNR and CDR2 FQNEAQ (reference sequence). The CDR3, as DNA: TGTGCCAGCAGCAAAACTAGCGGGACCTACAATGAGCAGTTCTTC. Translated: CASSKTSGTYNEQFF.

This clone was picked up many times. The chain combines TRBV5-8 with TRBJ2-1; 7 bases map to TRBD2. The CDR3 is made up of 14 amino acids. Germline V gene sequence: CDR1 SGHTS, CDR2 YDEGEE. V trimming: 0 bases; J trimming: 8 bases; junction bases outside the gene matches: 5. CDR3 in amino acids: CASSLGGREDEQFF. The CDR3, as DNA: TGTGCCAGCAGCTTGGGGGGTCGGGAGGATGAGCAGTTCTTC.

About this clone itself: A much larger clone differs from this one at a single base, so this may be a read error. This sample includes further DNA sequences coding for the same CDR3. The chain carries TRBV4-3 and TRBJ2-1; maybe TRBD2 (5 bases). This CDR3 is built from 15 residues. CDR1 LGHNA and CDR2 YSLEER come from the germline V gene. The CDR3 sequence is CASSQDGLAINEQFF. The CDR3 DNA follows: TGCGCCAGCAGCCAAGATGGGCTAGCTATTAATGAACAGTTCTTC.

In regard to this clone: The sample has other DNA sequences that encode this CDR3 too. The CDR3 region is CASSLAGRQYSNQPQHF. CDR3 nucleotide sequence: TGTGCCAGCAGCTTAGCCGGACGTCAGTATAGCAATCAGCCCCAGCATTTT. The J gene is TRBJ1-5, the V gene TRBV7-9; D remains ambiguous. Trimming took 0 bases from V and 0 from J, leaving 12 bases between them. Germline assignment: CDR1 SEHNR and CDR2 FQNEAQ (reference sequence). CDR3 length equals 17 residues.

This chain links TRBV19 with TRBJ1-2; TRBD1 might be the D (5 bases). V was shortened by 5 bases and J by 0 bases, with 10 bases between the two germline ends. Germline assignment: CDR1 LNHDA and CDR2 SQIVND (reference sequence). This CDR3 has 14 residues. The CDR3: CASSFRGTNYGYTF. DNA of the CDR3: TGTGCCAGTAGTTTTAGGGGAACTAACTATGGCTACACCTTC.

This clone was seen a few times. The chain joins TRBV7-2 to TRBJ2-7; maybe TRBD2 (6 bases). V was cut by 4 bases and J by 2 bases, with 18 bases left in between. Per the germline V gene, CDR1 is SGHTA and CDR2 is FQGNSA. There are 16 residues in the CDR3. CDR3 residues: CASSSRTTSSTYEQYF. The CDR3 coding sequence is TGTGCCAGCAGCTCGAGGACTACATCTTCGACCTACGAGCAGTACTTC.

This sequence joins TRBV13 and TRBJ1-3; D perhaps matches TRBD1 (5 bases). The CDR3 totals 16 residues. CDR1 PRHDT and CDR2 FYEKMQ come from the germline V gene (reference sequence). V was trimmed by 3 bases and J by 2 bases, leaving 14 bases between them. The CDR3 is CASSLGRRNTGNTIYF. CDR3 sequence (DNA): TGTGCCAGCAGCTTGGGACGAAGGAACACTGGAAACACCATATATTTT.

The rearrangement links TRBV19 to TRBJ1-1, with D perhaps TRBD1 (5 bases). The length of the CDR3 is 14 residues. Germline CDR1 and CDR2: LNHDA and SQIVND (reference sequence). V was pared by 2 bases and J by 5 bases, with 12 bases between. CDR3 bases: TGTGCCAGTAGTATACAGGGTGGGGGGACTGAAGCTTTCTTT. It encodes CASSIQGGGTEAFF.

The gene calls are TRBV27 and TRBJ2-2; no firm D call. Trimming left V 1 base short and J 5 bases short, with 11 bases between. CDR1 is MNHEY, CDR2 SMNVEV, per germline (reference sequence). The CDR3 is 15 amino acids. CDR3 DNA sequence: TGTGCCAGCAGTTTATACCCCTCCAGGACCGGGGAGCTGTTTTTT. Amino acid sequence: CASSLYPSRTGELFF.

The rearrangement links TRBV30 to TRBJ2-6; the D is unclear. CDR1 is GTSNPN and CDR2 is SVGIG in the germline V gene (reference sequence). V lost 8 bases and J 0 bases, leaving 14 bases between the germline ends. The CDR3 totals 15 residues. The CDR3 sequence is CAQTSVNSGANVLTF. The CDR3, as DNA: TGTGCCCAGACCAGCGTTAACTCTGGGGCCAACGTCCTGACTTTC.

The chain recombines TRBV29-1 with TRBJ2-5; 12 nucleotides match TRBD2. Judging by the DNA end, TRBJ2-7 fits better; the J call may be wrong. Germline lookup yields CDR1 SQVTM and CDR2 ANQGSEA. There are 12 residues in the CDR3. The CDR3, as DNA: TGCAGCGCATCTAGCGGGAGGGTCGAGCAGTACTTC. Its translation is CSASSGRVEQYF.

This chain connects TRBV7-6 to TRBJ2-5; 10 bases match TRBD2. V gave up 1 base and J gave up 4 bases; unmatched junction bases: 12. The germline V gene encodes CDR1 SGHVS and CDR2 FNYEAQ. This CDR3 is 18 amino acids long. The CDR3 DNA follows: TGTGCCAGCAGCTTAGACGTACCTAGCGGGAGATGGGGAGAGACCCAGTACTTC. The encoded protein is CASSLDVPSGRWGETQYF.

The chain links TRBV6-5 to TRBJ2-1; the match to TRBD2 covers 12 bases. The CDR3 spans 15 residues. V shed 6 bases and J 7 bases; nucleotides not matched to a gene: 7. Germline V gene lookup returns CDR1 MNHEY and CDR2 SVGAGI. CDR3 in DNA: TGTGCCAGCAGACTTCTAGCGGGAGGGCGGAATGAGCAGTTCTTC. Its protein product is CASRLLAGGRNEQFF.

With respect to this clone: At the DNA level, this CDR3 is encoded by other sequences in the same sample as well. CDR3 residues: CASSEALYEQYF. CDR3 nucleotide sequence: TGTGCCAGCAGTGAAGCGTTGTACGAGCAGTACTTC. The chain has TRBV2 and TRBJ2-7; no clear D. The CDR3 totals 12 residues. V dropped 0 bases and J dropped 4 bases, with 4 bases sitting between them. CDR1 is SNHLY and CDR2 is FYNNEI in the germline V gene.

The rearrangement joins TRBV14 to TRBJ2-2; D is perhaps TRBD2 (6 bases). Germline loops: CDR1 SGHDN, CDR2 FVKESK. The CDR3 length is 13 residues. The V end lost 4 bases, the J end lost 8 bases, and 11 bases lay between the germline ends. CDR3 nucleotides: TGTGCCAGCAGCCCTATAGCGGCGGGGGAGCTGTTTTTT. Translation: CASSPIAAGELFF. The full variable domain, completed using reference TRBV14 and TRBJ2-2, is EAGVTQFPSHSVIEKGQTVTLRCDPISGHDNLYWYRRVMGKEIKFLLHFVKESKQDESGMPNNRFLAERTGGTYSTLKVQPAELEDSGVYFCASSPIAAGELFFGEGSRLTVL.

The chain joins TRBV7-3 to TRBJ2-1; a possible D gene is TRBD2 (6 bases). The ends were cut back, 5 bases at V and 8 bases at J, with 19 bases in the middle. From germline, CDR1 is SGHTA and CDR2 FQGTGA. CDR3 length: 15 residues. In DNA form, the CDR3 reads TGTGCCAGCAGCCCCTCGGGACTCGGGGTGTATGAGCAGTTCTTC. Its protein product is CASSPSGLGVYEQFF. The full variable domain, in which reference TRBV7-3 and TRBJ2-1 provide the parts outside the CDR3, is GAGVSQTPSNKVTEKGKYVELRCDPISGHTALYWYRQSLGQGPEFLIYFQGTGAADDSGLPNDRFFAVRPEGSVSTLKIQRTERGDSAVYLCASSPSGLGVYEQFFGPGTRLTVL.

There are a few counts of this clone. The chain couples TRBV7-2 to TRBJ2-7; TRBD2 agrees at 9 bases. Germline CDR1 SGHTA, CDR2 FQGNSA. The CDR3 extends over 15 amino acids. V shed 5 bases, J shed 6 bases, and the junction held 11 bases outside the gene matches. This CDR3 reads CASSTPRRGRGEQYF. As DNA, the CDR3 is TGTGCCAGCAGCACCCCACGGCGCGGGAGGGGCGAGCAGTACTTC. Supplemented by reference TRBV7-2 and TRBJ2-7, the full variable domain reads GAGVSQSPSNKVTEKGKDVELRCDPISGHTALYWYRQSLGQGLEFLIYFQGNSAPDKSGLPSDRFSAERTGGSVSTLTIQRTQQEDSAVYLCASSTPRRGRGEQYFGPGTRLTVT.

The chain is built from TRBV7-2 and TRBJ2-7; 14 nucleotides match TRBD2. CDR3 length: 17 residues. Unmatched junction bases numbered 6, after V lost 5 bases and J lost 0 bases. The germline V gene encodes CDR1 SGHTA and CDR2 FQGNSA. CDR3 sequence reads: CASSPRGLAGVSYEQYF. For the CDR3, the DNA is TGTGCCAGCAGCCCCCGGGGACTAGCGGGGGTCTCCTACGAGCAGTACTTC.

A note on this clone: This may be a read error, as it is one base from a much larger clone. The chain joins TRBV7-9 to TRBJ2-7, with TRBD2 as a possible D gene (6 bases). The V gene lost 3 bases and the J gene lost 4 bases, with 7 bases spanning the gap. The CDR3 length is 12 residues. Per germline, CDR1 SEHNR and CDR2 FQNEAQ (reference sequence). This CDR3 reads CASSFGSYEQYF. In DNA, the CDR3 is TGTGCCAGCAGCTTCGGGAGTTACGAGCAGTACTTC.

The chain links TRBV27 to TRBJ1-1; no clear D. The V gene lost 6 bases and the J gene lost 0 bases, with 17 bases spanning the gap. The CDR3 has 16 residues. Per germline, CDR1 MNHEY and CDR2 SMNVEV (reference sequence). The DNA of the CDR3 is TGTGCCAGCAGGGCGCGGGTCAGCTTGATGAACACTGAAGCTTTCTTT. Translating gives CASRARVSLMNTEAFF.

In this sample, this clone turned up a few times. This chain uses TRBV6-5 with TRBJ2-5; D possibly corresponds to TRBD1 (5 bases). Germline V gene data show CDR1 as MNHEY and CDR2 as SVGAGI. The CDR3 spans 13 residues. V lost 6 bases and J 5 bases, leaving 13 bases between the germline ends. CDR3 DNA: TGTGCCAGCAGCCTAGGGGATTTGGAGACCCAGTACTTC. It encodes CASSLGDLETQYF.

This CDR3 is CASSHGLAADTQYF. CDR3 nucleotide sequence: TGTGCCAGCAGCCACGGACTAGCGGCAGATACGCAGTATTTT. The chain combines TRBV11-3 with TRBJ2-3; 10 bases line up with TRBD2. The V gene's germline CDR1 is SGHNT and CDR2 YENEEA. The CDR3 covers 14 residues. J was trimmed by 4 bases and V by 5 bases; bases with no gene match: 3.

The chain links TRBV6-5 to TRBJ1-2; D may be TRBD1 (5 bases). CDR1 is MNHEY, CDR2 SVGAGI, per germline. This CDR3 is built from 13 residues. The V and J ends lost 4 bases and 4 bases respectively, with 10 bases between them. CDR3: CASSWDGRYGYTF. CDR3 nucleotide sequence: TGTGCCAGCAGTTGGGACGGACGCTATGGCTACACCTTC.

As for this clone: At one end the junction does not follow the germline gene, possibly because of a read error. Other DNA variants within this sample encode the same CDR3. This chain connects TRBV4-1 to TRBJ1-1; no reliable D call. This CDR3 is built from 15 residues. From germline, CDR1 is MGHRA and CDR2 YSYEKL. This CDR3 is CASSSRPGVNTEAFF. DNA for the CDR3: TGCGCCAGCAGCTCCCGGCCGGGTGTGAACACTGAGGCTTTCTTT.

This chain connects TRBV28 to TRBJ2-7; D is unclear. In germline, CDR1 is MDHEN, CDR2 SYDVKM. The CDR3 length is 13 residues. Trimming shortened V by 5 bases and J by 2 bases, and 10 bases separated the two germline ends. The CDR3 loop reads CASSQEYPYEQYF. In nucleotides, the CDR3 is TGTGCCAGCAGTCAGGAGTACCCCTACGAGCAGTACTTC.

The rearrangement links TRBV29-1 to TRBJ2-2, with D tentatively TRBD2 (6 bases). V dropped 2 bases and J dropped 15 bases, with 16 bases sitting between them. This CDR3 contains 12 residues. CDR1 is SQVTM and CDR2 is ANQGSEA in the germline V gene. CDR3 region: CSVERFGGEVFF. In DNA, the CDR3 is TGCAGCGTTGAAAGATTCGGGGGTGAGGTGTTTTTT.

The genes are TRBV27 and TRBJ2-7, with a possible D match to TRBD1 (6 bases). Trimming shortened V by 5 bases and J by 2 bases, and 19 bases separated the two germline ends. Germline assignment: CDR1 MNHEY and CDR2 SMNVEV (reference sequence). The CDR3 covers 16 residues. DNA for the CDR3: TGTGCCAGCAGTGTAGCATCAGGGGTCCCGCCCTACGAGCAGTACTTC. It specifies CASSVASGVPPYEQYF.

The rearrangement uses TRBV7-8 and TRBJ2-7; the D is unclear. Trimming took 1 base from V and 5 from J, leaving 12 bases between them. Germline-derived CDR1 and CDR2 are SGHVS and FQNEAQ. The CDR3 loop spans 14 amino acids. DNA of the CDR3: TGTGCCAGCAGCTTAGGACCCGGGTTCAACGAGCAGTACTTC. Translated, it gives CASSLGPGFNEQYF.

The chain recombines TRBV5-1 with TRBJ2-1, with 7 bases matching TRBD2. V dropped 0 bases and J dropped 5; count of bases not matched to a gene: 8. The germline gives CDR1 SGHRS, CDR2 YFSETQ. This CDR3 is built from 16 residues. CDR3 residues: CASSLGPIAGNNEQFF. The CDR3 bases are TGCGCCAGCAGCTTGGGGCCGATAGCGGGTAACAATGAGCAGTTCTTC.

In nucleotides, the CDR3 is TGCGCCAGCAGCCAAGATTCCCCAGGTTACAATGAGCAGTTCTTC. This sequence encodes CASSQDSPGYNEQFF. The chain uses TRBV4-1 and TRBJ2-1; D is uncertain. V was shortened by 0 bases and J by 4 bases, with 10 bases between the two germline ends. CDR1 is MGHRA, CDR2 YSYEKL, per germline. This CDR3 has 15 residues.